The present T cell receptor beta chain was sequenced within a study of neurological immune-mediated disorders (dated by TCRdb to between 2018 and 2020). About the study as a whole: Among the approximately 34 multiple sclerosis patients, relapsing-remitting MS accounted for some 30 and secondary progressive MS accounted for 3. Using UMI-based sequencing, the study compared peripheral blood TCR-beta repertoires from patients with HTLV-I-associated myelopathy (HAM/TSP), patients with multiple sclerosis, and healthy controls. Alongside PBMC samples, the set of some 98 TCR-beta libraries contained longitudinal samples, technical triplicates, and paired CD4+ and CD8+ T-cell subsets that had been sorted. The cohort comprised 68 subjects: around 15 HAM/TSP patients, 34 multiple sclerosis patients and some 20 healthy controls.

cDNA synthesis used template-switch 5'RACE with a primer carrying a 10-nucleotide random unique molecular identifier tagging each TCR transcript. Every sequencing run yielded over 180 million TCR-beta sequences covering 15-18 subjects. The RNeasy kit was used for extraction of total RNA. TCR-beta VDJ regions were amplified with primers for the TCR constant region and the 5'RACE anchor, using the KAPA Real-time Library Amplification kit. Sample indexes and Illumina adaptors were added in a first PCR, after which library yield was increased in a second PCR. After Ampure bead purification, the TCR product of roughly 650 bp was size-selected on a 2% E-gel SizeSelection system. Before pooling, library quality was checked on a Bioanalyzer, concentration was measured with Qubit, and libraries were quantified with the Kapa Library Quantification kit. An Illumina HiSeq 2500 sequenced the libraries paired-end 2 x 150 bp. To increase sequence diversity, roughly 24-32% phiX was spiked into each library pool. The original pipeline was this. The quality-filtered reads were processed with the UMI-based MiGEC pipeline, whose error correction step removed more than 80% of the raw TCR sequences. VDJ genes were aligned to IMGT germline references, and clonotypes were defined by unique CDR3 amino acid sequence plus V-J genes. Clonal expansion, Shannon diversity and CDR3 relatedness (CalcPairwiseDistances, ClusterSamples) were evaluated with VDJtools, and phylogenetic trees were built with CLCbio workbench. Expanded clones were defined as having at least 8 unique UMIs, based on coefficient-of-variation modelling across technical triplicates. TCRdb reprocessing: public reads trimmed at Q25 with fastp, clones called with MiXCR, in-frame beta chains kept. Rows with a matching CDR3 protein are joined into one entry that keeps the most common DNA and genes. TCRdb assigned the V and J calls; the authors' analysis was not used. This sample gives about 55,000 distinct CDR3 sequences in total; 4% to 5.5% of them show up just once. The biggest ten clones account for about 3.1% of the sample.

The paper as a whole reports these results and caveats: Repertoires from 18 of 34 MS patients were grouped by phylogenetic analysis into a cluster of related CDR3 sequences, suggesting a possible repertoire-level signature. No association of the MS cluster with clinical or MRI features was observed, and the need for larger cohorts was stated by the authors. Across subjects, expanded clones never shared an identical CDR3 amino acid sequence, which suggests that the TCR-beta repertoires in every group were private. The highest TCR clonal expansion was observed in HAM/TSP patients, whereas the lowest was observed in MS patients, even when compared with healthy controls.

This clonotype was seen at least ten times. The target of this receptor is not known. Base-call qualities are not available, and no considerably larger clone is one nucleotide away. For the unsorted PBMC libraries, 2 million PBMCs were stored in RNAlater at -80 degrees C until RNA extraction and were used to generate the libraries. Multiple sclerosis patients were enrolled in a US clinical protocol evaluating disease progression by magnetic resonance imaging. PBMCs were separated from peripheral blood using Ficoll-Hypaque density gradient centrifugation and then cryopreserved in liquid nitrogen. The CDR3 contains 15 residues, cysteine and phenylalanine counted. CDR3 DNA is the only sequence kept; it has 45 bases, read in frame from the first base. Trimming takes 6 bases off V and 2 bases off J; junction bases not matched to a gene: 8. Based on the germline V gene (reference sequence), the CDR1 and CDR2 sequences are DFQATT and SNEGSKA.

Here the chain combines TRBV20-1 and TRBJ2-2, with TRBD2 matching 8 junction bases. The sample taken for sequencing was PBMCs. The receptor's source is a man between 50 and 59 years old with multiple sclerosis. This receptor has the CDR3 CSALEAGANTGELFF. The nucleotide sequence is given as TGCAGTGCGCTAGAAGCGGGAGCTAACACCGGGGAGCTGTTTTTT.